The TCR beta chain described here comes from a study of T cell responses to AZD1222 COVID-19 vaccine listed by TCRdb under 2021. For context, the study as a whole: A total of about 250 trial participants underwent TCR sequencing, of whom roughly 210 had received two doses of AZD1222 and approximately 26 had received two doses of the MenACWY control vaccine. Trial participants were enrolled by age into 18-55, 56-69 and 70-plus year subgroups, with about 150, 28 and 57 TCR-sequenced participants respectively. Results the study describes overall, beyond this receptor: Reportedly, close to half of the unique spike-specific TCRs recognized epitopes lying outside the regions that are mutated in the B.1.351 and B.1.1.7 variants. The vaccine-associated CD4 TCRs covered the entire spike protein, and the dominant responses fell in regions 160-218 and 743-854. After two AZD1222 doses, spike-specific TCR breadth and depth were significantly higher than at day 0 and than in MenACWY recipients. Participants were mostly white British, with more females than males. The authors suggested clonal diversity may have been underestimated. Because no day 14 peak-response samples were available, repertoires were characterized only after the peak T cell response. In the small 56-69-year group, the increase in depth fell short of significance, most likely because of low power. Conclusions about previously exposed vaccinees are limited, since just six AZD1222 recipients were seropositive for SARS-CoV-2 at baseline.

Read against the paper, the sample's time point label means: about 28 days (+/-7) after the second vaccine dose. Because spike-specific TCR depth and breadth did not differ between the two schedules, AZD1222 recipients who got a second dose at roughly 4 weeks were pooled with those who got a second dose at roughly 12 weeks. Vaccinee samples came from UK trials COV001 and COV002, including a single-blind randomized controlled phase 2/3 trial of AZD1222 (ChAdOx1 nCoV-19) in healthy adults. For TCRbeta chain sequencing, PBMC samples from trial participants were taken at day 0 and at day 28 after the second dose. Points on this clone: Its antigen target is currently unknown. Base quality data are lacking; no much larger clone is found one base away.

The CDR3 regions of human TCRbeta chains were analyzed by immunosequencing. As for the authors' bioinformatics: TCRs in the repertoires were matched against a reference library of SARS-CoV-2-specific TCRs that had been generated with the MIRA antigen-specificity platform. Breadth was defined as the fraction of unique TCRs that were SARS-CoV-2-associated. Depth was defined as the fraction of total T cells that were SARS-CoV-2-associated. Each spike-specific TCR was assigned to its reactive spike region and to a CD4 or CD8 class using the MIRA data. Log10-transformed breadth and depth values were compared by one-way ANOVA with Sidak's multiple comparisons tests. TCRdb mirrors the immuneACCESS table, restricted to in-frame sequences. Some clones are absent from its copies; in checked studies, under half trace to an unresolved V gene, and the reason for the others is unknown. V, J and clone size were drawn from that table, and D and trimming were deduced from the DNA. The sample table shows 80,000 to 95,000 clones, and 88% are seen once. The biggest ten clones account for 6.5% to 8.5% of the sample.

The receptor was isolated from an adult who received the AZD1222 COVID-19 vaccine. Sequencing was performed on peripheral blood, taken 28 days after the second AZD1222 dose.

Read as DNA, the sequence is TGTGCCAGCAGTCCATGGGCCGCGCGGGGCAATGAGCAGTTCTTC. Its translation is CASSPWAARGNEQFF. Recombination linked TRBV27 to TRBJ2-1, with a weak D call of TRBD2 (6 bases match). V is reduced by 5 bases and J by 6 bases, leaving a spacing of 17 bases between them. CDR1 MNHEY and CDR2 SMNVEV were looked up in the germline V gene (reference sequence). Inclusive of the bounding cysteine and phenylalanine, the CDR3 is 15 residues long. The only DNA kept is the CDR3, 45 bases in frame from the first base.